A single sample is the source of the 7 T cell receptor beta chains below, sequenced in a study of blood T cell repertoires in COVID-19. The data were produced by immunoSEQ multiplex PCR, yet TCRdb's version contains in-frame clones alone and is incomplete. The sample lists almost 250,000 clones, over 75% occurring once. Sequenced: PBMCs or T cells enriched from blood (not recorded which). These receptors all come from a woman aged 45-60 years with acute COVID-19.

V and J are TRBV30 and TRBJ2-3; 8 bases agree with TRBD2. The CDR3 totals 16 residues. CDR1 and CDR2 from the germline V gene are GTSNPN and SVGIG (reference sequence). With 0 bases clipped from V and 0 bases from J, the junction kept 5 bases outside the gene matches. CDR3 protein: CAWSVGLAGSTDTQYF. The CDR3 DNA is TGTGCCTGGAGTGTAGGGCTAGCGGGCAGCACAGATACGCAGTATTTT.

The gene calls are TRBV4-2 and TRBJ1-6; perhaps TRBD1 as D (6 bases). V lost 6 bases and J lost 8, with 14 bases in between. Germline-derived CDR1 and CDR2 are LGHNA and YNFKEQ. This CDR3 has 14 residues. In DNA form, the CDR3 reads TGTGCCAGCAGACAGGGTTTGCAAGATTCACCCCTCCACTTT. It yields the protein CASRQGLQDSPLHF.

CDR3 in amino acids: CASSLVPGQAAEKLFF. CDR3 nucleotide sequence: TGTGCCAGCAGCTTAGTCCCAGGACAGGCTGCTGAAAAACTGTTTTTT. The rearrangement links TRBV7-9 to TRBJ1-4; 7 bases line up with TRBD1. The length of the CDR3 is 16 residues. The trim removed 1 base at V and 7 bases at J, leaving 9 bases unmatched. Germline-derived CDR1 and CDR2 are SEHNR and FQNEAQ (reference sequence).

This sequence joins TRBV10-3 and TRBJ1-1; D remains unclear. Germline lookup yields CDR1 ENHRY and CDR2 SYGVKD. V shed 2 bases and J shed 6 bases, with 16 bases lying between them. This CDR3 spans 15 amino acids. The CDR3 region is CAISEGSGHIAEAFF. The CDR3 coding sequence is TGTGCCATCAGTGAGGGGTCGGGTCATATCGCTGAAGCTTTCTTT.

This clone has only a few counts. The chain links TRBV12-3 or TRBV12-4 to TRBJ1-1, with 8 bases fitting TRBD1. This CDR3 is built from 11 residues. The V and J ends lost 6 bases and 8 bases, in that order; junction bases with no gene match: 2. CDR3 amino acids: CASRDRAEAFF. CDR3 sequence (DNA): TGTGCCAGCAGGGACAGGGCCGAAGCTTTCTTT.

This sequence joins TRBV9 and TRBJ1-1; D remains ambiguous. V was trimmed by 0 bases and J by 3 bases, leaving 12 bases between them. In germline, CDR1 is SGDLS, CDR2 YYNGEE. This CDR3 comprises 15 residues. For the CDR3, the DNA is TGTGCCAGCAGCGTAGATGGGGAGAGTTACACTGAAGCTTTCTTT. Residues: CASSVDGESYTEAFF.

This chain joins TRBV16 and TRBJ2-5, with D possibly being TRBD1 (6 bases). The CDR3 extends over 14 amino acids. Germline V gene lookup returns CDR1 KGHSY and CDR2 FQNENV. V lost 4 bases, J lost 0 bases, and 9 bases lay in between. CDR3 sequence (DNA): TGTGCCAGCAGCCTAGGACAGAACCAAGAGACCCAGTACTTC. Its translation: CASSLGQNQETQYF.